The T cell receptor beta chain described here comes from a study of T cells in Graves' hyperthyroidism and ophthalmopathy. On this clonotype itself: What it binds is not known.

General study findings and limits: Appearing also in blood were most of the thyroid clonotypes expanded above 0.001. In the analysis, a 13 V-J model separated ophthalmopathy from stable hyperthyroidism.

The CDR3 covers 15 residues. Losses at the gene ends were 1 base for V and 4 bases for J; bases not matched to a gene: 3. Germline assignment: CDR1 MGHRA and CDR2 YSYEKL. Lactation, pregnancy, other autoimmune disease or uncontrolled infection led to exclusion of patients. Diagnoses were established using clinical symptoms, serum thyroxine and TRAb, thyroid ultrasound and orbital computed tomography. RNA transcripts gave rise to amplified TCR beta CDR3 regions. Primed by the HTBI set, a first-round RT-PCR was run on the TCR CDR3. One entry per CDR3 protein, called by TCRdb with MiXCR from the multiplex PCR reads. The repertoire holds some 560,000 distinct CDR3 sequences, with around 13% as singletons.

This TCR was sampled from a woman aged 35 to 49 with Graves' hyperthyroidism. Sequenced material: blood. This chain uses TRBV4-1 with TRBJ2-2, with 7 bases matching TRBD2. CDR3 in DNA: TGCGCCAGCAGCCAAGTTCGCGGGGGCACCGGGGAGCTGTTTTTT. It encodes CASSQVRGGTGELFF.